The source of this TCR beta chain is a study of T-cell reconstitution after alpha-beta-depleted transplantation in children. On this clonotype: The antigen remains undetermined.

Overall study results and limits: Some patients showed high day-60 TCRbeta diversity, which derived from surviving recipient T cells and thymic progenitors.

Unique molecular identifiers were used in preparing the TCRbeta library. In TCRdb, the PCR reads were re-called with MiXCR into one record per CDR3 protein. The repertoire holds 750,000 to 950,000 distinct CDR3 sequences, with less than 20% as singletons. Germline-derived CDR1 and CDR2 are MNHNS and SASEGT. The CDR3 runs to 13 residues. Trimming removed 10 bases from V and 10 bases from J, with 20 bases in between. This TCR came from a male patient younger than 18 who had a stem cell transplant for acute lymphoblastic leukemia, so the T cells may come from the graft donor. The specimen was PBMCs, mostly from graft donor cells, collected 360 days after TCRalphabeta/CD19-depleted stem cell transplant. V is TRBV6-1 and J is TRBJ2-1, with D possibly called TRBD1 or TRBD2 (5 bases each). The CDR3 nucleotides are TGTGCCACAAGGGACGGAGGACTCAGGGAGCAGTTCTTC. Its translation: CATRDGGLREQFF.